This T cell receptor (beta chain) was retrieved from a study of blood T cell repertoires in COVID-19 (dated by TCRdb to the early 2020s). Some background on the complete study: Collaborator samples came from the United States, Italy and Spain and covered acute and convalescent phases of COVID-19. Where available, HLA class I and class II types were taken from metadata supplied by the sample provider and were not determined by assay-based typing. Subjects who had been exposed to COVID-19, were actively infected with it, or had recovered from it provided the deeply sampled blood TCRbeta repertoires that made up the dataset. The material from the prospective study consisted of cDNA or gDNA derived from T cells, B-cell-depleted T cells, or PBMCs. Nearly every sample came with metadata listing a de-identified subject ID, COVID-19 status, age in years and sex. A freely available public database, intended as a resource for researchers studying the immune response to SARS-CoV-2, is where the repertoires were released. The samples were drawn from two sources: the first 160 participants of the ongoing ImmuneRACE study, and 950 to 1,500 subjects contributed by 6 global collaborators. What the authors observed across the whole study: How much clinical and demographic metadata was included differed by source and by participant, and the metadata was provided uncurated.

The collaborating institutions used their own protocols to collect whole blood in K2EDTA tubes. For TCRbeta analysis, collaborators shipped samples as frozen whole blood, isolated PBMCs, or DNA extracted from either of those sample types. TCRbeta CDR3 regions were amplified from genomic DNA using the immunoSEQ Assay, a bias-controlled multiplex PCR. Concerning the study's data processing: Within the assay, amplification of reference gene primers was used to estimate how many nucleated cells each sample contained. Sequence reads were collapsed and filtered to measure the absolute abundance of every unique TCRbeta CDR3 rearrangement. For each sample, productive Simpson clonality was calculated by taking the square root of Simpson's diversity index across productive rearrangements. In its TCRdb copy, this immuneACCESS table keeps in-frame sequences only and misses some clones. Where compared with another copy, unresolved V genes explain less than half of these, and the others have no known cause. The DNA was the basis for D and trimming; V, J and clone size are from that table. The sample table holds under 350,000 clones, of which around 89% were seen once. Approximately 4.3% of the sample rests with the top ten.

CDR1 and CDR2 are drawn from the germline V gene: SNHLY, FYNNEI. The CDR3, cysteine through phenylalanine, is 14 amino acids long. Only the CDR3 region is kept as DNA, spanning 42 bases read in frame from base 1. V ends up 4 bases short and J 4 bases short, with an unmatched junction base count of 4. On this clone itself: What this receptor recognizes is not known. No much larger clone is present one base from it, and per-base qualities are unavailable.

The chain is made from TRBV2 and TRBJ2-3; the junction holds 8 bases that match TRBD2. Sequenced: peripheral blood. The receptor was derived from a man in his forties with acute or convalescent COVID-19. Here is the DNA: TGTGCCAGCAGTGGGACTAGCTCGGCAGATACGCAGTATTTT. Its protein is CASSGTSSADTQYF. Where the CDR3 stops, the reference TRBV2 and TRBJ2-3 genes take over; the full variable domain is EPEVTQTPSHQVTQMGQEVILRCVPISNHLYFYWYRQILGQKVEFLVSFYNNEISEKSEIFDDQFSVERPDGSNFTLKIRSTKLEDSAMYFCASSGTSSADTQYFGPGTRLTVL.